This T cell receptor beta chain was recorded in a study of blood T cell repertoires in COVID-19. Original analysis: The authors estimated nucleated cell counts from reference gene primer amplification. The assay was immunoSEQ multiplex PCR, and TCRdb's table has in-frame clones only and misses some. V and J calls and clone size are copied from that table; D and trimming were computed from the DNA. The repertoire holds about 160,000 clones, with around 84% as singletons. The V and J ends lost 3 bases and 5 bases, in that order; junction bases with no gene match: 4. Germline assignment: CDR1 SGHVS and CDR2 FNYEAQ. This CDR3 contains 14 residues.

The receptor was isolated from a woman between 45 and 65 years old with COVID-19, enrolled during active disease. Material: peripheral blood. This chain joins TRBV7-6 and TRBJ1-5; TRBD1 aligns across 7 bases. CDR3 coding DNA: TGTGCCAGCAGCTTCCGACAGGGCGATCAGCCCCAGCATTTT. This sequence encodes CASSFRQGDQPQHF.